This T cell receptor beta chain was documented in a study of cytomegalovirus exposure and HLA in healthy donors. The wider study: An early release of data contained approximately 80 million unique TCRs, which came from HLA-typed donors. Regarding the study as a whole: In vitro testing confirmed three CMV-associated chains as specific for CMV antigens. CMV serostatus was the sole immune exposure information available.

Germline CDR1 and CDR2: MNHNS and SASEGT. Trimming removed 3 bases from V and 1 base from J, with 10 bases in between. CDR3 length: 15 amino acids. 13 Jbeta primers and 60 Vbeta primers were used for the PCR. Per the original data handling: About 11 million of roughly 81 million unique TCR beta chains were shared, per a later count. Sequencing used immunoSEQ multiplex PCR; TCRdb keeps in-frame clones, though not all of them. V and J calls and clone size follow that table, whereas D and trimming were derived from the DNA. The data hold approximately 190,000 clones, with approximately 78% observed a single time. Comment on this clone: What it recognizes is unknown.

The chain joins TRBV6-1 to TRBJ2-4; no clear D gene. The clonotype was recovered from a woman under 30 in good health and CMV-seronegative. What was sequenced was PBMCs. The CDR3 protein is CASSDIEVAKNIQYF. In nucleotides, the CDR3 is TGTGCCAGCAGTGACATAGAGGTGGCCAAAAACATTCAGTACTTC.